Below are 16 T cell receptor beta chains sequenced from a single sample in a study of T cells in Graves' hyperthyroidism and ophthalmopathy. Regions amplified from RNA transcripts were the TCR beta CDR3 regions. RT-PCR in the first round (using the HTBI primer set) targeted the TCR CDR3. One entry per CDR3 protein, called by TCRdb with MiXCR from the multiplex PCR reads. Among 500,000 to 600,000 distinct CDR3 sequences listed, around 46% were seen once. The sample comprised peripheral blood or thyroid tissue (not recorded which). Receptors were obtained from an adult woman with Graves' disease, either hyperthyroidism or ophthalmopathy (not recorded which).

At least ten counts were recorded for this clonotype. V is TRBV4-2 and J is TRBJ1-4; no definite D call. V was trimmed by 0 bases and J by 10 bases, leaving 6 bases between them. The length of the CDR3 is 12 residues. In germline, CDR1 is LGHNA, CDR2 YNFKEQ. The CDR3 loop is CASSQDWGKLFF. The DNA of the CDR3 is TGTGCCAGCAGCCAAGATTGGGGAAAACTGTTTTTT.

This clonotype was recorded a few times. This sequence joins TRBV19 and TRBJ2-6; 8 bases agree with TRBD1. V shed 9 bases, J shed 3 bases, and the junction held 7 bases outside the gene matches. The CDR3 has 15 amino acids. In germline, CDR1 is LNHDA, CDR2 SQIVND (reference sequence). This CDR3 reads CASWTGNYGANVLTF. The CDR3, as DNA: TGTGCCAGCTGGACAGGGAACTATGGGGCCAACGTCCTGACTTTC.

In this sample, this clonotype turned up a few times. The chain has TRBV7-3 and TRBJ2-7; possibly TRBD1 or TRBD2 for D (5 bases each). The germline V and J ends were trimmed by 2 bases and 6 bases, with 11 bases remaining between them. Germline CDR1 is SGHTA and CDR2 is FQGTGA. The CDR3 length is 13 residues. The CDR3 loop reads CASSLGGNGEQYF. CDR3 nucleotide sequence: TGTGCCAGCAGCTTAGGGGGTAACGGCGAGCAGTACTTC.

This clonotype was seen ten or more times. The rearrangement uses TRBV7-9 and TRBJ2-7; D is ambiguous. Germline loops: CDR1 SEHNR, CDR2 FQNEAQ (reference sequence). There are 14 residues in the CDR3. V was clipped by 2 bases and J by 3 bases, with 11 bases between them. The CDR3 region is CASSLSGYNYEQYF. The DNA of the CDR3 is TGTGCCAGCAGCTTATCTGGTTACAACTACGAGCAGTACTTC.

In its sample, this clonotype was seen once. V gene TRBV12-3 or TRBV12-4 combines with J gene TRBJ2-7; 13 bases map to TRBD2. With 5 bases clipped from V and 2 bases from J, the junction kept 6 bases outside the gene matches. The CDR3 is made up of 16 amino acids. The CDR3 loop reads CASSIQTSGRAYEQYF. The DNA for the CDR3 is TGTGCCAGCAGTATCCAAACTAGCGGGAGGGCCTACGAGCAGTACTTC.

Note on this clonotype: The junction shows a germline mismatch at one end, possibly a read error. The chain uses TRBV4-1 and TRBJ1-2, with D possibly being TRBD1 (5 bases). This CDR3 spans 13 amino acids. The germline gives CDR1 MGHRA, CDR2 YSYEKL. The CDR3 is CASSHPGTSGYTF. CDR3 DNA: TGTGCCAGCAGCCATCCCGGGACTAGCGGCTACACCTTC.

This chain links TRBV7-9 with TRBJ2-6, with 13 positions matching TRBD2. Germline V gene lookup returns CDR1 SEHNR and CDR2 FQNEAQ (reference sequence). V trimming: 5 bases; J trimming: 0 bases; junction bases outside the gene matches: 4. There are 18 residues in the CDR3. In nucleotides, the CDR3 is TGTGCCAGCAGCGTGGGACTAGCGGGAAGCTCTGGGGCCAACGTCCTGACTTTC. This translates into CASSVGLAGSSGANVLTF.

The rearrangement joins TRBV5-4 to TRBJ2-2, with 11 bases identical to TRBD2. CDR1 is SGHNT, CDR2 YYREEE, per germline (reference sequence). This CDR3 has 18 amino acids. The J segment lost 6 bases and the V segment lost 4 bases, leaving 14 bases of the junction unmatched. This CDR3 is CASSRFTSGRRYAGELFF. The DNA of the CDR3 is TGTGCCAGCAGCCGCTTCACTAGCGGGAGACGTTACGCCGGGGAGCTGTTTTTT.

The genes are TRBV11-3 and TRBJ1-2, with D possibly matching TRBD1 (5 bases). The CDR3 is 15 residues long. CDR1 and CDR2 (germline): SGHNT, YENEEA. V dropped 1 base and J dropped 6 bases, with 15 bases sitting between them. The DNA of the CDR3 is TGTGCCAGCAGCTTAGTACCAGGGTTGGCACATGGCTACACCTTC. Residues: CASSLVPGLAHGYTF.

CDR3 region: CATSSPDGNQPQHF. The DNA of the CDR3 is TGTGCCACCAGCAGCCCCGACGGCAATCAGCCCCAGCATTTT. The chain links TRBV15 to TRBJ1-5; no reliable D call. This CDR3 contains 14 residues. The V end was cut by 3 bases, the J end by 2 bases, with 8 bases between. The germline V gene encodes CDR1 LNHNV and CDR2 YYDKDF (reference sequence).

The chain couples TRBV30 to TRBJ1-6, with D perhaps matching TRBD1 (5 bases). CDR3 size: 14 residues. The ends were cut back, 2 bases at V and 10 bases at J, with 15 bases in the middle. The germline gives CDR1 GTSNPN, CDR2 SVGIG (reference sequence). The CDR3 here is CAWSLRGGGSPLHF. Written as DNA, the CDR3 is TGTGCCTGGAGTCTGCGCGGGGGAGGCTCACCCCTCCACTTT.

This clonotype came up many times. This chain uses TRBV12-5 with TRBJ1-5; D is undetermined. V was pared by 7 bases and J by 7 bases, with 11 bases between. The CDR3 loop spans 12 amino acids. Germline values: CDR1 LGHNT, CDR2 FRNRAP. The CDR3 DNA sequence: TGTGCTAGTGCTCTGGGTGGCCAGCCCCAGCATTTT. Amino acids: CASALGGQPQHF.

There are many counts of this clonotype. The chain uses TRBV7-9 and TRBJ1-6; D is unresolved. V was shortened by 6 bases and J by 6 bases, with 18 bases between the two germline ends. The CDR3 has 16 residues. CDR1 is SEHNR, CDR2 FQNEAQ, per germline (reference sequence). The CDR3: CASSERRDGSNSPLHF. In DNA, the CDR3 is TGTGCCAGCAGTGAGCGGCGAGACGGATCTAATTCACCCCTCCACTTT.

In this sample, this clonotype turned up many times. The chain joins TRBV7-9 to TRBJ1-6; possible D gene TRBD1, 5 bases. Germline CDR1 reads SEHNR; CDR2 reads FQNEAQ (reference sequence). This CDR3 has 17 amino acids. The ends were cut back, 2 bases at V and 9 bases at J, with 20 bases in the middle. CDR3 in DNA: TGTGCCAGCAGCTTACTGGGACCAGGCTCTCGCGGTTCACCCCTCCACTTT. This sequence encodes CASSLLGPGSRGSPLHF.

This clonotype was counted at least ten times. The V call is TRBV7-9, the J call TRBJ1-6, with 8 bases identical to TRBD1. Losses at the gene ends were 5 bases for V and 12 bases for J; bases not matched to a gene: 15. The CDR3 is 16 residues long. CDR1 is SEHNR and CDR2 is FQNEAQ in the germline V gene (reference sequence). In DNA form, the CDR3 reads TGTGCCAGCAGCGTGGGGGGGGACAGGACAAGAAGACCCCTCCACTTT. Protein sequence: CASSVGGDRTRRPLHF.

The gene calls are TRBV6-2 or TRBV6-3 and TRBJ2-7; possible D gene TRBD1, 8 bases. V dropped 9 bases and J dropped 3 bases, with 15 bases sitting between them. This CDR3 has 13 residues. Germline assignment: CDR1 MNHEY and CDR2 SVGEGT. CDR3 loop: CASITGGDYEQYF. CDR3 in DNA: TGTGCCAGTATTACAGGGGGGGACTACGAGCAGTACTTC.